These T cell receptor beta chains were read from a single sample in a study of shared clonotypes between healthy human individuals. Repertoires were generated with immunoSEQ multiplex PCR, while TCRdb's copy carries only in-frame clones and drops some. This sample yields roughly 2,300,000 clones, of which 92% are seen a single time; 0.3% to 0.45% belongs to the top ten. Sequencing was performed on naive CD4+ T cells from PBMCs. These receptors were collected from a man aged 18 to 30 in good health. Some clones in this sample may be carry-over from other donors' samples. Both conserved end residues are trimmed from each CDR3. The D gene is left open where the match is weak.

v_call	j_call	d_call	cdr3_aa
TRBV6-5	TRBJ1-2	TRBD1	ASSYGTGSIYGYT
TRBV7-2	TRBJ2-1	.	ASSLLGGTYNEQF
TRBV27	TRBJ2-5	TRBD1	ASSSSPGTGTEETQY
TRBV28	TRBJ1-5	.	ASSFLGGGGGQPQH
TRBV11-2	TRBJ1-1	.	ASSLGPNTEAF
TRBV7-2	TRBJ1-5	.	ASSLIGQPLLSNQPQH
TRBV5-4	TRBJ1-1	.	ASSTVGGGLGYYTEAF
TRBV28	TRBJ1-3	.	ATTIGGAKSGNTIY
TRBV27	TRBJ1-1	.	ASSTRGHGGTEAF
TRBV2	TRBJ1-2	.	ASSEESYGYT
TRBV5-5	TRBJ1-4	TRBD1	ASSFADVGGAGTNEKLF
TRBV4-3	TRBJ1-2	.	ASSPEVGTGGYT
TRBV6-1	TRBJ2-7	.	ASEALQSYEQY
TRBV28	TRBJ2-3	TRBD2	ASTTSGRAPDTQY
TRBV4-2	TRBJ2-7	TRBD1	ASSHTGETLGEQY
TRBV5-4	TRBJ2-1	TRBD2	ASSPRTSGNNEQF
TRBV29-1	TRBJ2-7	TRBD1	SGKGQGGYEQY
TRBV29-1	TRBJ1-2	.	SVAASWYGYT
TRBV4-1	TRBJ1-2	.	ASSQERDILPSYGYT